These 3 T cell receptor beta chains were sequenced from one sample in a study of cytomegalovirus exposure and HLA in healthy donors. Researchers ran the PCR with 60 Vbeta and 13 Jbeta primers. TCRdb keeps only in-frame clones here, not all; method: immunoSEQ multiplex PCR. The sample has approximately 280,000 clones, around nine tenths seen once. The sample consisted of PBMCs. The origin of the receptors is a woman younger than 30 in good health and CMV-seronegative.

The rearrangement uses TRBV27 and TRBJ2-7; 15 bases agree with TRBD2. The CDR3 totals 16 residues. After removal of 4 bases from V and 7 bases from J, the junction contained 8 bases not matched to a gene. Germline CDR1 and CDR2: MNHEY and SMNVEV (reference sequence). CDR3 nucleotide sequence: TGTGCCAGCAGTTACGGGACTAGCGGGGGGCTATGGGAGCAGTACTTC. Translation gives CASSYGTSGGLWEQYF.

This clone has just a few counts. The V gene is TRBV5-1, the J gene TRBJ1-4; D is unclear. Trimming pared 1 base from V and 3 bases from J, leaving 10 bases between. The germline gives CDR1 SGHRS, CDR2 YFSETQ. The CDR3 is made up of 15 amino acids. CDR3: CASSLSRYSNEKLFF. The CDR3 DNA reads TGCGCCAGCAGCTTGTCGCGGTATTCTAATGAAAAACTGTTTTTT.

This chain joins TRBV10-1 and TRBJ2-3; TRBD2 aligns across 13 bases. Germline CDR1 and CDR2: WNHNN and SYGVQD (reference sequence). The trim removed 4 bases at V and 8 bases at J, leaving 12 bases unmatched. The CDR3 consists of 17 residues. The CDR3 DNA sequence: TGCGCCAGCAGTGGAGGGACTAGCGGGGCCTCCCGGGCTACGCAGTATTTT. Its protein is CASSGGTSGASRATQYF.